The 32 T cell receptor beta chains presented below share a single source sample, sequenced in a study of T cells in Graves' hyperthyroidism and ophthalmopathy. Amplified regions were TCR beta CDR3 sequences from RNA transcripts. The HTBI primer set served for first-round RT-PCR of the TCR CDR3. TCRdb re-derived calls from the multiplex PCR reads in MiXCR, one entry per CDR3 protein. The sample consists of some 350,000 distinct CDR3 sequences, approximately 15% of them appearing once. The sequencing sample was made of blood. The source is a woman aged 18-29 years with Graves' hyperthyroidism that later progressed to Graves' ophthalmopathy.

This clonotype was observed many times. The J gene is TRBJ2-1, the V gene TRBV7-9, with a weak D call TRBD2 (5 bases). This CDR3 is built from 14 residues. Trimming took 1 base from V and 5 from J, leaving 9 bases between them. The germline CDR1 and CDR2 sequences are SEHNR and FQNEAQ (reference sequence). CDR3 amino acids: CASSLGGYNNEQFF. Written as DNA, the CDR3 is TGTGCCAGCAGCTTAGGAGGGTACAACAATGAGCAGTTCTTC.

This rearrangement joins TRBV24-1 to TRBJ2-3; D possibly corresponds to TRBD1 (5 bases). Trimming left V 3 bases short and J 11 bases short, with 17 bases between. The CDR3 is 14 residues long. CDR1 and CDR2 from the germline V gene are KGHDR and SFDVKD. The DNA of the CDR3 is TGTGCCACCAGTGATCCGGCAGGACGCAGGGAGCAGTATTTT. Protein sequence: CATSDPAGRREQYF.

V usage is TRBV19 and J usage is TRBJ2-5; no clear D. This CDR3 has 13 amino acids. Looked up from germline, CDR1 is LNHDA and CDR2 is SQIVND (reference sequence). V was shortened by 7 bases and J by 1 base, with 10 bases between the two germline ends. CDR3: CASTRWSQETQYF. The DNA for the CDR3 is TGTGCCAGTACCCGGTGGTCCCAAGAGACCCAGTACTTC. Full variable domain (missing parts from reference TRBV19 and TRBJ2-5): DGGITQSPKYLFRKEGQNVTLSCEQNLNHDAMYWYRQDPGQGLRLIYYSQIVNDFQKGDIAEGYSVSREKKESFPLTVTSAQKNPTAFYLCASTRWSQETQYFGPGTRLLVL.

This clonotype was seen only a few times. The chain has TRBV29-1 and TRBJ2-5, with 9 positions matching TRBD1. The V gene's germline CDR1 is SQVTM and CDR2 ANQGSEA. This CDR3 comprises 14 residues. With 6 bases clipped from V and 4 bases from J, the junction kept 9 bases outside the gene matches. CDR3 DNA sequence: TGCAGCGTGGAGACGGGACAGGGTGGAGAGACCCAGTACTTC. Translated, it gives CSVETGQGGETQYF.

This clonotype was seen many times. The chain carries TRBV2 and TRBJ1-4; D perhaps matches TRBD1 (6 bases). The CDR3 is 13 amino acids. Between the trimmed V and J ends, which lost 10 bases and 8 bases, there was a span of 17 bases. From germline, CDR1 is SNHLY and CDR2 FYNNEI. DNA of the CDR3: TGTGCCATGGGGCAGGGGAGGGTGGAAAAACTGTTTTTT. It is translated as CAMGQGRVEKLFF. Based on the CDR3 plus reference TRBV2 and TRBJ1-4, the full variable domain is EPEVTQTPSHQVTQMGQEVILRCVPISNHLYFYWYRQILGQKVEFLVSFYNNEISEKSEIFDDQFSVERPDGSNFTLKIRSTKLEDSAMYFCAMGQGRVEKLFFGSGTQLSVL.

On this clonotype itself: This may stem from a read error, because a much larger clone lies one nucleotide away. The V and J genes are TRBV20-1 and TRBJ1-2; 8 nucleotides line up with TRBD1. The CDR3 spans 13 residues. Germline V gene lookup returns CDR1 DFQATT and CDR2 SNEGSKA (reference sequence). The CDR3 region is CSATRQGADGCTF. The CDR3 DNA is TGCAGTGCTACACGGCAGGGGGCAGATGGCTGCACCTTC.

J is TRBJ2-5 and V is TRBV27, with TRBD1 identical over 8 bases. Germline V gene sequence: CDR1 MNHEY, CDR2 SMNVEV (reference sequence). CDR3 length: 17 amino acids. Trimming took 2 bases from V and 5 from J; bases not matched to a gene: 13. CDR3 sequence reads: CASSLVAGGLPGETQYF. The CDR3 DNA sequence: TGTGCCAGCAGTTTAGTGGCAGGGGGCCTGCCGGGGGAGACCCAGTACTTC.

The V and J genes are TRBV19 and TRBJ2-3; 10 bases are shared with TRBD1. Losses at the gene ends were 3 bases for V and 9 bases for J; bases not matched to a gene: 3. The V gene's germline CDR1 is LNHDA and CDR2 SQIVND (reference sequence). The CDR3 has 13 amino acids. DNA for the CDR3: TGTGCCAGTAGTATCCCGGGACAGGGGACGCAGTATTTT. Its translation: CASSIPGQGTQYF.

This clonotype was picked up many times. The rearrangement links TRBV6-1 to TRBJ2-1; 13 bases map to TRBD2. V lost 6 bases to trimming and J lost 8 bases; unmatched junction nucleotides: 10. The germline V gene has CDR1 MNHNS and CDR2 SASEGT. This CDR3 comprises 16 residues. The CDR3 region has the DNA TGTGCCAGCAGACGTCGACTAGCGGGAGGCGAGGATGAGCAGTTCTTC. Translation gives CASRRRLAGGEDEQFF.

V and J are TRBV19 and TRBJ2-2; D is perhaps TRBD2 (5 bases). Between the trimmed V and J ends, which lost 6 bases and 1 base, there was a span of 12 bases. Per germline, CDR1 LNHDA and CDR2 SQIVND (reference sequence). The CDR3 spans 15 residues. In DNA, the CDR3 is TGTGCCAGTAGGAACGGCCGGGAGAACACCGGGGAGCTGTTTTTT. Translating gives CASRNGRENTGELFF.

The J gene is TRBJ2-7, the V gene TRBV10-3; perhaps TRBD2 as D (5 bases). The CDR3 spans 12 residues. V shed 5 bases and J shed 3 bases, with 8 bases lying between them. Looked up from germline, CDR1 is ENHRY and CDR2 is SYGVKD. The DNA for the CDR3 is TGTGCCATCAGTCCCCGGGACTACGAGCAGTACTTC. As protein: CAISPRDYEQYF.

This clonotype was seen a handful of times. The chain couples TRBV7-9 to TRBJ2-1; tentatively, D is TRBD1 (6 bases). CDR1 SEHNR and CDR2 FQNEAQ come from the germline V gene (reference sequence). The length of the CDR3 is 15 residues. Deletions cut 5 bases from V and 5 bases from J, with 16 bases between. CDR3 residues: CASSPTNRAHNEQFF. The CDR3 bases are TGTGCCAGCAGCCCGACCAACAGGGCCCACAATGAGCAGTTCTTC.

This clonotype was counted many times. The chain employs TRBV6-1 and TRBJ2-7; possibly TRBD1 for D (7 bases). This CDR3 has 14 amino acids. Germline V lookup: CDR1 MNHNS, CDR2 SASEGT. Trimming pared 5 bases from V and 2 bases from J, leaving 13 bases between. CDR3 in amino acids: CASSQGGVTYEQYF. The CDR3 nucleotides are TGTGCCAGCAGTCAGGGGGGAGTGACCTACGAGCAGTACTTC.

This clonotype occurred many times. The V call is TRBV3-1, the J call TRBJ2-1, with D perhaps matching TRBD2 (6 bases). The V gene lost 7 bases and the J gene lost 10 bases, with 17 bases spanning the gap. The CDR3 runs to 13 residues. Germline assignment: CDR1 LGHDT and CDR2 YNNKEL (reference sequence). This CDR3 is CASNLGGPGEQFF. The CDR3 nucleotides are TGTGCCAGCAACTTGGGAGGACCGGGGGAGCAGTTCTTC.

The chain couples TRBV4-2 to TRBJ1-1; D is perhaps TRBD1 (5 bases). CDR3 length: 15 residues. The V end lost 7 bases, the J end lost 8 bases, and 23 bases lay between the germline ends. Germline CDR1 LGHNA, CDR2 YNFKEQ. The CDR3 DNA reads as TGTGCCAGCACTCCCTCACTCCAAGGGGCACAGGAAGCTTTCTTT. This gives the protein CASTPSLQGAQEAFF.

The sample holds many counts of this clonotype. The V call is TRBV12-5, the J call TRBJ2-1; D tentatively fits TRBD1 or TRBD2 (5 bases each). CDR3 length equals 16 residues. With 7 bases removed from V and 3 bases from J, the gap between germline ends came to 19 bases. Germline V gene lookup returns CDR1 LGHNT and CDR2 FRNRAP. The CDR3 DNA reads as TGTGCTAGTGCCATTGGTCCGGGACGGTTCTACAATGAGCAGTTCTTC. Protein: CASAIGPGRFYNEQFF.

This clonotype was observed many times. CDR3 region: CASSLYKWDTLSYEQYF. The DNA for the CDR3 is TGTGCCAGCAGTCTGTATAAGTGGGACACTCTTTCCTACGAGCAGTACTTC. The rearrangement joins TRBV28 to TRBJ2-7, with TRBD1 as a possible D gene (6 bases). The CDR3 runs to 17 residues. CDR1 MDHEN and CDR2 SYDVKM come from the germline V gene. Trimming took 5 bases from V and 1 from J, leaving 21 bases between them.

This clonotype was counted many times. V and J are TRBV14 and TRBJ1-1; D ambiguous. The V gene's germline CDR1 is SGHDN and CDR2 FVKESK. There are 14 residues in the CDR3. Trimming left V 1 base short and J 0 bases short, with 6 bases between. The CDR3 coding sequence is TGTGCCAGCAGCCAAGCCGGGTTGAACACTGAAGCTTTCTTT. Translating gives CASSQAGLNTEAFF.

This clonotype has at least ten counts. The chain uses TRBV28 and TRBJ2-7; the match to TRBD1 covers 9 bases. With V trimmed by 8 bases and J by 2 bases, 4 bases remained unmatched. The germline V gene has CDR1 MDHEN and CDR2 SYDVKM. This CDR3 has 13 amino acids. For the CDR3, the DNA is TGTGCCAGCGGCCGACAGGGGGCCTACGAGCAGTACTTC. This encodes CASGRQGAYEQYF.

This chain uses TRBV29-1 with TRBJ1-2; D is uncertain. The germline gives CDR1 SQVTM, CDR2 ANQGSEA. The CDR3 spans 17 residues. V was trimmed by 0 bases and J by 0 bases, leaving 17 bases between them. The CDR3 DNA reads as TGCAGCGTTGAAGATCGGGAAGATACGGCCTCTAACTATGGCTACACCTTC. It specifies CSVEDREDTASNYGYTF. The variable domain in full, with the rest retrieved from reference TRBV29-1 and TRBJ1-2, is SAVISQKPSRDICQRGTSLTIQCQVDSQVTMMFWYRQQPGQSLTLIATANQGSEATYESGFVIDKFPISRPNLTFSTLTVSNMSPEDSSIYLCSVEDREDTASNYGYTFGSGTRLTVV.

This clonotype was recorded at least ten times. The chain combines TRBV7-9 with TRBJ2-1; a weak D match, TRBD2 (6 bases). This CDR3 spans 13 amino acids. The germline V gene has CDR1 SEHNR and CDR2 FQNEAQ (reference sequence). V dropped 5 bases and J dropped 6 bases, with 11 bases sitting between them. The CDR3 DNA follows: TGTGCCAGCAGCGAAACTAGCTTCAATGAGCAGTTCTTC. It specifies CASSETSFNEQFF.

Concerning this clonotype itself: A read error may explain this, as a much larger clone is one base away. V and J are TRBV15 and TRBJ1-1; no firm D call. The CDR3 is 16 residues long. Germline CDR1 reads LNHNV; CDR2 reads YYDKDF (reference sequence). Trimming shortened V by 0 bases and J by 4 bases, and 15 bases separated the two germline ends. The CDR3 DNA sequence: TGTGCCACCAGCAGAGATTATGGCAGGAGTGCCACTGAAGCTTTCTTT. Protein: CATSRDYGRSATEAFF.

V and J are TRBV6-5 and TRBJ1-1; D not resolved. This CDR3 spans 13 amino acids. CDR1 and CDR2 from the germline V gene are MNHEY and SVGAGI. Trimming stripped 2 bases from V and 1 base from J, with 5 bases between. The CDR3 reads CASSYATNTEAFF. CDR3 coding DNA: TGTGCCAGCAGTTACGCCACGAACACTGAAGCTTTCTTT.

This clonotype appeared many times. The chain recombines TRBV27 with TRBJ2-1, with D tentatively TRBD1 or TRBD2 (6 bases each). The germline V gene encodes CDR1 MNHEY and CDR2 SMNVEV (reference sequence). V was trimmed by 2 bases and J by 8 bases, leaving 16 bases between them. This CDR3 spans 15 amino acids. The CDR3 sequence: CASSLLAGHSDEQFF. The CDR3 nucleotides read TGTGCCAGCAGTTTACTTGCGGGACATTCGGATGAGCAGTTCTTC.

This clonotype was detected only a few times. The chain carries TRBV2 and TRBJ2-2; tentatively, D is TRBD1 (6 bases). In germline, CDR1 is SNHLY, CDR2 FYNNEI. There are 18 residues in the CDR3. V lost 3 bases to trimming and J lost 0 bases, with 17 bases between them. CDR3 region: CASSDRARGQSNTGELFF. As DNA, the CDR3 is TGTGCCAGCAGTGACAGGGCCCGGGGACAATCGAACACCGGGGAGCTGTTTTTT.

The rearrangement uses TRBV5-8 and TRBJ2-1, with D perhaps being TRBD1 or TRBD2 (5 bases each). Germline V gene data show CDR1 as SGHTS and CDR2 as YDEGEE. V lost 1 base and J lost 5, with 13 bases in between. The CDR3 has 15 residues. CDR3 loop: CASSLWGPEDNEQFF. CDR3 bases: TGTGCCAGCAGCTTGTGGGGACCAGAGGACAATGAGCAGTTCTTC.

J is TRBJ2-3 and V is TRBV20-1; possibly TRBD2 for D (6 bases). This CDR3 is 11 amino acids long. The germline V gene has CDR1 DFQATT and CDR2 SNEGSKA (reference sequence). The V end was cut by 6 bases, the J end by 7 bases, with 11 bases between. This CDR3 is CSAPTRNTQYF. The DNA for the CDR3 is TGCAGTGCCCCGACTAGAAATACGCAGTATTTT.

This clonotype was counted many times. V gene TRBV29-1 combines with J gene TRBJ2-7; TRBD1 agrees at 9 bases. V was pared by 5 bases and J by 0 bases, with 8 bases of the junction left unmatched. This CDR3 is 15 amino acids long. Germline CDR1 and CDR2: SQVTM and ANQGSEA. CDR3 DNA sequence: TGCAGCGTTCCGATCTGGGACAGGGACTCCTACGAGCAGTACTTC. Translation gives CSVPIWDRDSYEQYF.

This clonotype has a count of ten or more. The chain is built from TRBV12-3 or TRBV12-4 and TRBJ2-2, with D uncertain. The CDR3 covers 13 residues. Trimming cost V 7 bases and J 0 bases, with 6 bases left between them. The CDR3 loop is CASTPPNTGELFF. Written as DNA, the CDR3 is TGTGCCAGCACCCCACCGAACACCGGGGAGCTGTTTTTT.

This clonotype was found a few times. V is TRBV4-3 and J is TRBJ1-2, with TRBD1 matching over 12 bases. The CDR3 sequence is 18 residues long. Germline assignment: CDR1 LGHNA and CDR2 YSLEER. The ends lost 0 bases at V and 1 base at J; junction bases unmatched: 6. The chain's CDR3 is CASSQDGDRGPLNYGYTF. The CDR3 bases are TGCGCCAGCAGCCAAGATGGGGACAGGGGGCCTCTTAACTATGGCTACACCTTC.

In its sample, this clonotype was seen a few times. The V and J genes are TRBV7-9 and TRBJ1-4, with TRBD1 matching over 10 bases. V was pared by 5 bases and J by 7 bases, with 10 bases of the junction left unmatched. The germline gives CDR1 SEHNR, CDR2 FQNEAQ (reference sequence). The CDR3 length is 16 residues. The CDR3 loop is CASSDGTGVLSEKLFF. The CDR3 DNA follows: TGTGCCAGCAGCGACGGGACAGGGGTTCTCAGTGAAAAACTGTTTTTT.

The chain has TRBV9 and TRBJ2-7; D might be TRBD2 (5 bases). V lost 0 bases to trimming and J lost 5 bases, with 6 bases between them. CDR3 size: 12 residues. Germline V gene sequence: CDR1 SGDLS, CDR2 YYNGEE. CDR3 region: CASSVEEDEQYF. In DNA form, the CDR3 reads TGTGCCAGCAGCGTAGAGGAGGACGAGCAGTACTTC.